These 5 T cell receptor beta chains share one sample of origin, sequenced in a study of vaccination effects on CD4 cells after COVID-19. The antigens these receptors bind are not known. Subsequent to a culture period of approximately 11 days, CD4+ T cells were isolated. Participants completed two doses of the BNT162b2 or mRNA-1273 vaccine. Libraries were prepared by immunoSEQ multiplex PCR; TCRdb keeps only in-frame clonotypes and omits some of them. This sample has 47,000 or so clones; about 70% occur once, and the top ten carry roughly 7.2%. Specimen: CD4+ T cells from PBMCs cultured without peptide, collected after COVID-19 vaccination. Receptor source: a human donor who received a COVID-19 vaccine.

The chain carries TRBV6-6 and TRBJ1-5; D not resolved. The CDR3 has 14 amino acids. V lost 7 bases and J lost 4, with 14 bases in between. CDR1 is MNHNY, CDR2 SVGAGI, per germline (reference sequence). The CDR3, as DNA: TGTGCCAGCACCTCGAGGTTAGCAAATCAGCCCCAGCATTTT. Protein product: CASTSRLANQPQHF.

This clone was counted a few times. The chain has TRBV4-2 and TRBJ1-1, with a tentative D call TRBD1 (6 bases). Trimming cost V 0 bases and J 2 bases, with 10 bases left between them. The CDR3 length is 15 residues. Germline CDR1 and CDR2: LGHNA and YNFKEQ. CDR3 DNA sequence: TGTGCCAGCAGCCAAGAAGGGGGGGGAAACACTGAAGCTTTCTTT. It encodes CASSQEGGGNTEAFF.

This chain joins TRBV6-4 and TRBJ1-2, with 8 bases identical to TRBD1. The CDR3 runs 13 residues. V shed 5 bases and J 4 bases; nucleotides not matched to a gene: 3. From germline, CDR1 is MRHNA and CDR2 SNTAGT. For the CDR3, the DNA is TGTGCCAGCAGTCTCGACAGGGGCTATGGCTACACCTTC. Its protein is CASSLDRGYGYTF.

This clone occurred a few times. This rearrangement joins TRBV2 to TRBJ1-6; TRBD1 is a possible D gene (5 bases). The ends were cut back, 2 bases at V and 9 bases at J, with 14 bases in the middle. CDR3 size: 15 residues. Germline V lookup: CDR1 SNHLY, CDR2 FYNNEI. The CDR3 sequence: CASSELSGGSSPLHF. CDR3 nucleotide sequence: TGTGCCAGCAGTGAATTGTCCGGGGGTAGTTCACCCCTCCACTTT.

The V and J genes are TRBV2 and TRBJ1-2; D gene unclear. CDR3 length equals 12 residues. Trimming shortened V by 5 bases and J by 0 bases, and 4 bases separated the two germline ends. Germline CDR1 is SNHLY and CDR2 is FYNNEI. The CDR3 region has the DNA TGTGCCAGCAGTACAGCTAACTATGGCTACACCTTC. It specifies CASSTANYGYTF.